The source of this T cell receptor (beta chain) is a study of Ad26.COV2.S vaccination and SARS-CoV-2 variants. Findings of the study overall: Substantial breadth was reported for post-vaccination spike-specific CD8+ and CD4+ T cells. Recipients of vaccine and of placebo showed similar breadth of their non-spike TCR repertoires. Spike-specific TCR breadth was greater in vaccine than placebo recipients.

As regards this clone: Its specificity is not known.

This sample's treatment: approximately 18 received Ad26.COV2.S at low or high dose, single or two shots; a few received placebo; per-sample allocation not given. Collection of samples fell on day 63 after the first vaccine or placebo injection. An 18-55-year-old adult in Boston served as donor. The data were produced by immunoSEQ multiplex PCR, yet TCRdb's version contains in-frame clones alone and is incomplete. The sample consists of about 680,000 clones, more than 80% of them appearing once. Trimming left V 0 bases short and J 6 bases short, with 13 bases between. The CDR3 contains 15 residues. Germline V gene lookup returns CDR1 LGHNA and CDR2 YNFKEQ.

This chain uses TRBV4-2 with TRBJ2-3; D gene uncertain. The source of this sequence is a person aged 18-60 years who received the Ad26.COV2.S COVID-19 vaccine or a placebo. The sequencing here drew on peripheral blood, taken in a trial of Ad26.COV2.S vaccine versus placebo. The CDR3 nucleotides read TGTGCCAGCAGCCAAGATGTGGCGTTCAGGGATACGCAGTATTTT. It specifies CASSQDVAFRDTQYF.